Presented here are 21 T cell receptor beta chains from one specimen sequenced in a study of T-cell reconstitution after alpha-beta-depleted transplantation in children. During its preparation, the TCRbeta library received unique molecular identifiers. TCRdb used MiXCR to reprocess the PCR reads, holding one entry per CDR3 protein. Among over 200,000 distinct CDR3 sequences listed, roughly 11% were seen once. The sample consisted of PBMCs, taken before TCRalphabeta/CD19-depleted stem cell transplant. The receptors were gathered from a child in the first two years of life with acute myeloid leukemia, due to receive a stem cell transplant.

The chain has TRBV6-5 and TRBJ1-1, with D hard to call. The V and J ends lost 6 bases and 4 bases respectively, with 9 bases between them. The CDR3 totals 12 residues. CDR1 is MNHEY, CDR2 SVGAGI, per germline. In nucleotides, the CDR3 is TGTGCCAGCAGGGTATCGTGCACTGAAGCTTTCTTT. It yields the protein CASRVSCTEAFF.

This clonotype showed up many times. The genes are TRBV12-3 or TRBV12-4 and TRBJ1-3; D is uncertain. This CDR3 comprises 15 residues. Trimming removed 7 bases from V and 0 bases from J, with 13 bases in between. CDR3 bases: TGTGCCAGCACCCTCAGAGGAATCTCTGGAAACACCATATATTTT. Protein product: CASTLRGISGNTIYF.

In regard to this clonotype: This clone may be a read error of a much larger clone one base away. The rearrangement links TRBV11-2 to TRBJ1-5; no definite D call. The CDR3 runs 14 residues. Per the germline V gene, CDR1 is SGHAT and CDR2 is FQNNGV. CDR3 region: CASSLGDQGQLQHF. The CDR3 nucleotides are TGTGCCAGCAGCTTAGGAGACCAAGGTCAGCTCCAGCATTTT. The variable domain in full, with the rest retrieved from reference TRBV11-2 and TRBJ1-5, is EAGVAQSPRYKIIEKRQSVAFWCNPISGHATLYWYQQILGQGPKLLIQFQNNGVVDDSQLPKDRFSAERLKGVDSTLKIQPAKLEDSAVYLCASSLGDQGQLQHFGDGTRLSIL.

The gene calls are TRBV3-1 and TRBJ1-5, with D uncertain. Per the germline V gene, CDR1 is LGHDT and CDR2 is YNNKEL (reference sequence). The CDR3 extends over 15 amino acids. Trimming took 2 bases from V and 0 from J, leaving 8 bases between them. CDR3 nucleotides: TGTGCCAGCAGCCAATATGGTACTAGCAATCAGCCCCAGCATTTT. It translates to CASSQYGTSNQPQHF.

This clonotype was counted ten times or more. The CDR3 sequence: CASRGRDGFTGELFF. The CDR3 region has the DNA TGTGCCAGCCGAGGAAGGGACGGGTTCACCGGGGAGCTGTTTTTT. This chain links TRBV2 with TRBJ2-2, with D perhaps assigned TRBD1 or TRBD2 (5 bases each). The CDR3 extends over 15 amino acids. Trimming pared 8 bases from V and 4 bases from J, leaving 17 bases between. Germline values: CDR1 SNHLY, CDR2 FYNNEI.

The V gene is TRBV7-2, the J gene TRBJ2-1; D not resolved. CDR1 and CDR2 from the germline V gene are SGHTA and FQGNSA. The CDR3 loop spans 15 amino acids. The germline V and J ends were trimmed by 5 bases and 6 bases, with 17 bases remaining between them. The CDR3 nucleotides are TGTGCCAGCAGCCCCGACTTCTCCCCAGCCAATGAGCAGTTCTTC. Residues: CASSPDFSPANEQFF.

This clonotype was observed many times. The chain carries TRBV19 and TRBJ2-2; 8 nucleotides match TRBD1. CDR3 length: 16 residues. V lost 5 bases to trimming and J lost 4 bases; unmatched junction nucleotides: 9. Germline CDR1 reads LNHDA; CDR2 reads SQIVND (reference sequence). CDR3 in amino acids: CASSFHRTGITGELFF. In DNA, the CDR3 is TGTGCCAGTAGTTTTCACAGGACAGGGATCACCGGGGAGCTGTTTTTT. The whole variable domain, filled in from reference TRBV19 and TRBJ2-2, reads DGGITQSPKYLFRKEGQNVTLSCEQNLNHDAMYWYRQDPGQGLRLIYYSQIVNDFQKGDIAEGYSVSREKKESFPLTVTSAQKNPTAFYLCASSFHRTGITGELFFGEGSRLTVL.

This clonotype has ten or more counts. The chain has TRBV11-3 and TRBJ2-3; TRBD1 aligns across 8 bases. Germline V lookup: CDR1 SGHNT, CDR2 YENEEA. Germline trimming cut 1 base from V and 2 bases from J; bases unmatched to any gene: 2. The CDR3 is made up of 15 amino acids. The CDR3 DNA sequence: TGTGCCAGCAGCTTAGGGACAGGGCCCACAGATACGCAGTATTTT. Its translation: CASSLGTGPTDTQYF.

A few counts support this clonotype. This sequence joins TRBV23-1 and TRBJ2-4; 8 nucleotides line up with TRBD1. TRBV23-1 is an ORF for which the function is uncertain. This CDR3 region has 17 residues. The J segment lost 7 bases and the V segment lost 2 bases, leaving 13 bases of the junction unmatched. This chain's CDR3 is CASSQPGTGGVRNIQYF. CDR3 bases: TGCGCCAGCAGTCAACCTGGGACAGGAGGGGTACGGAACATTCAGTACTTC.

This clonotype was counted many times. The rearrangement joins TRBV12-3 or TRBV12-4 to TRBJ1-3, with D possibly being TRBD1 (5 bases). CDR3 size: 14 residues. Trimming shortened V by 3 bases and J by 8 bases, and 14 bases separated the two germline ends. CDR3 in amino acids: CASSFRRGGYTIYF. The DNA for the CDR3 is TGTGCCAGCAGTTTCCGCCGGGGGGGATACACCATATATTTT.

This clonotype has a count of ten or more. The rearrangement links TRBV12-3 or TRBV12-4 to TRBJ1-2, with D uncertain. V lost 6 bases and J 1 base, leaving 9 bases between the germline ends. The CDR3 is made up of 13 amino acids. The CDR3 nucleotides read TGTGCCAGCAGCCCTGACATTAACTATGGCTACACCTTC. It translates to CASSPDINYGYTF.

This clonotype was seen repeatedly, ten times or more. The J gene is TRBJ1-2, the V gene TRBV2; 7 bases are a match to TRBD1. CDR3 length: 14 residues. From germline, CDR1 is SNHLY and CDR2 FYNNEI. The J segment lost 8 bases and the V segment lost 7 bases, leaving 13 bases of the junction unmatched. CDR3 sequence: CASNLGQQLFGYTF. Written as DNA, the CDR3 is TGTGCCAGCAATTTGGGACAGCAGCTATTCGGCTACACCTTC.

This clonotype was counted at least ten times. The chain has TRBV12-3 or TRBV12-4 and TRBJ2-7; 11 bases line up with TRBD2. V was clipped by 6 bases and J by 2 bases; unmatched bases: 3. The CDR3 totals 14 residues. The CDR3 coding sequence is TGTGCCAGCAGGACTAGCGGGAATCCCTACGAGCAGTACTTC. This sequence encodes CASRTSGNPYEQYF.

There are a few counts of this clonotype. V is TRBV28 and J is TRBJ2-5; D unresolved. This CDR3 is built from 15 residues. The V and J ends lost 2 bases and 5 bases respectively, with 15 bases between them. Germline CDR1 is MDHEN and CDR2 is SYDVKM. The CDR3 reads CASSLGRPLLETQYF. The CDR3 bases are TGTGCCAGCAGTTTAGGCAGGCCGCTTCTGGAGACCCAGTACTTC.

DNA for the CDR3: TGTGCCAGCGCCCCGGGACTAGCGATTAACGAGCAGTACTTC. It codes for CASAPGLAINEQYF. The gene calls are TRBV2 and TRBJ2-7; 10 bases align to TRBD2. The V gene's germline CDR1 is SNHLY and CDR2 FYNNEI. The junction had 9 bases not matched to a gene; V was cut back by 8 bases and J by 5 bases. This CDR3 comprises 14 residues.

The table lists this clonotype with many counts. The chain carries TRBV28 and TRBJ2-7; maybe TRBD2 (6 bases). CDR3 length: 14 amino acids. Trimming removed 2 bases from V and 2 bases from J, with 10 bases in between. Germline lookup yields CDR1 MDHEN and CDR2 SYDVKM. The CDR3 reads CASSLAGFPYEQYF. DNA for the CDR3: TGTGCCAGCAGTTTAGCGGGATTCCCCTACGAGCAGTACTTC.

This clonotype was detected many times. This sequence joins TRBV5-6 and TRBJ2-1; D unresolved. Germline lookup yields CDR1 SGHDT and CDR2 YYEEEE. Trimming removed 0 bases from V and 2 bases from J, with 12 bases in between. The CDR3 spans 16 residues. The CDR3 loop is CASSLALAATYNEQFF. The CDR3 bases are TGTGCCAGCAGCTTGGCCCTGGCGGCGACCTACAATGAGCAGTTCTTC.

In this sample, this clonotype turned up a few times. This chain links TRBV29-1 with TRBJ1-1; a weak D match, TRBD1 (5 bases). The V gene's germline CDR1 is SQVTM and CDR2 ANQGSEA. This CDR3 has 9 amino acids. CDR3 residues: CSLGGSAFF. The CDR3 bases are TGCAGTCTGGGGGGGAGTGCTTTCTTT.

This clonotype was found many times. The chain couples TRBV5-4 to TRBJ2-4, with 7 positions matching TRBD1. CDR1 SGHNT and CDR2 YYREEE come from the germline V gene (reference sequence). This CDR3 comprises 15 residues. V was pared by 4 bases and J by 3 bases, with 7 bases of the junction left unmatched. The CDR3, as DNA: TGTGCCAGCAGCACGACAGGGATCAGCAAAAACATTCAGTACTTC. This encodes CASSTTGISKNIQYF.

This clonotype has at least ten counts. This CDR3 is CSARPESTDDEQYF. Here the CDR3 DNA reads TGCAGTGCTAGACCGGAAAGTACTGACGACGAGCAGTACTTC. J is TRBJ2-7 and V is TRBV20-1; D remains ambiguous. Germline V gives CDR1 DFQATT, CDR2 SNEGSKA (reference sequence). Trimming shortened V by 2 bases and J by 5 bases, and 16 bases separated the two germline ends. CDR3 size: 14 residues.

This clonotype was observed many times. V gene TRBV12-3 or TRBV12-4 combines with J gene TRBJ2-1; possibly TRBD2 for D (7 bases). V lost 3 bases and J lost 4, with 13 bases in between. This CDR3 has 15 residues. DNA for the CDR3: TGTGCCAGCAGTTTGGGGGGGACACCTTACAATGAGCAGTTCTTC. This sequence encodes CASSLGGTPYNEQFF.